This record concerns one T cell receptor (beta chain) sequence. V was pared by 1 base and J by 3 bases, with 8 bases between. The CDR3 is made up of 13 amino acids. CDR1 SGHNT and CDR2 YYREEE come from the germline V gene (reference sequence). Sorted-subset replicate PCRs used 200 to 250 ng DNA, roughly 28,000 T cell genomes. Libraries were prepared by immunoSEQ multiplex PCR; TCRdb keeps only in-frame clonotypes and omits some of them. The data contain millions of clones, over 85% of them singletons. Terminally differentiated effector memory CD45RA+ cells were excluded by CCR7 positive selection of CD45RO-negative cells. The sample belongs to a study of shared clonotypes between healthy human individuals.

The specimen was naive CD8+ T cells sorted from blood. The chain links TRBV5-4 to TRBJ2-7; unclear D gene. The receptor was derived from a man between 18 and 35 years old in good health. This chain's CDR3 is CASSLKGIYEQYF. The CDR3 region has the DNA TGTGCCAGCAGCTTGAAAGGGATCTACGAGCAGTACTTC.